These T cell receptor beta chains were read from a single sample in a study of OX40 agonist ivuxolimab in advanced cancers. The table came from immunoSEQ multiplex PCR; TCRdb's copy has only in-frame clones and leaves some out. Found here are about 15,000 clones, around 81% of them singletons; the top ten hold 9% to 15%. Sequenced material: CD4+ or CD8+ T cells sorted from blood, taken in a trial of the OX40 agonist ivuxolimab. These receptors were obtained from an adult with an advanced solid tumor such as melanoma, head and neck, liver or kidney cancer. CDR3s include the opening cysteine and the closing phenylalanine or tryptophan. A D gene is named only where the DNA matches it firmly. Size values are once, few and many counts, or a class for expanded clones, and some rows have none.

few,TRBV29-1,TRBJ1-2,.,TGCAGCGTTGTTTCGGGCTATGGCTACACCTTC,CSVVSGYGYTF
.,TRBV7-5,TRBJ2-1,.,TGTGCCAGCAGCGACCACAATGAGCAGTTCTTC,CASSDHNEQFF
.,TRBV4-2,TRBJ2-7,TRBD1,TGTGCCAGCAGCCATACCGGGACAGGGGACTACGAGCAGTACTTC,CASSHTGTGDYEQYF
.,TRBV2,TRBJ2-7,.,TGTGCCAGCAGCCGCCCAGGCCTCAGGAACGAGCAGTACTTC,CASSRPGLRNEQYF
.,TRBV5-8,TRBJ1-5,.,TGTGCCAGCAGCTTGGGGGGGCCCCAGCATTTT,CASSLGGPQHF
few,TRBV27,TRBJ2-7,TRBD2,TGTGCCAGCAGTATAGGCGGGAGTCCCCTCTACGAGCAGTACTTC,CASSIGGSPLYEQYF
.,TRBV25-1,TRBJ2-5,.,TGTGCCAGCAGTGCATGGGTTAGAGGACAAGAGACCCAGTACTTC,CASSAWVRGQETQYF
.,TRBV29-1,TRBJ2-7,TRBD2,TGCAGCGTGGAAGCGGGAGGTGGGTACGAGCAGTACTTC,CSVEAGGGYEQYF
.,TRBV5-5,TRBJ2-7,.,TGTGCCAGCAGCTTAAGCGGTTCTCTCTCCTACGAGCAGTACTTC,CASSLSGSLSYEQYF
.,TRBV2,TRBJ2-2,.,TGTGCCGGAGCGGGACAGAACACCGGGGAGCTGTTTTTT,CAGAGQNTGELFF
.,TRBV25-1,TRBJ2-3,.,TGTGCCAGCAGTGAATACGGCCGTAGCACAGATACGCAGTATTTT,CASSEYGRSTDTQYF
.,TRBV27,TRBJ2-1,TRBD2,TGTGCCAGCAGACCTAGCGGGGAACTTAATGAGCAGTTCTTC,CASRPSGELNEQFF
.,TRBV5-5,TRBJ1-5,TRBD1,TGTGCCAGCAGCACCGGACAGGTCCATCAGCCCCAGCATTTT,CASSTGQVHQPQHF
.,TRBV6-5,TRBJ2-3,.,TGTGCCAGCAGTTACTCGATGGGCGGGTCCACAGATACGCAGTATTTT,CASSYSMGGSTDTQYF
.,TRBV5-1,TRBJ2-7,TRBD1,TGCGCCAGCAGCTTGGCCTGGGACAGGGACTACGAGCAGTACTTC,CASSLAWDRDYEQYF
.,TRBV13,TRBJ2-7,TRBD2,TGTGCCAGCAGCCATACTAGCGGGAGTTACGAGCAGTACTTC,CASSHTSGSYEQYF
once,TRBV19,TRBJ1-2,.,TGTGCCAGTACCACAAATTATGGCTACACCTTC,CASTTNYGYTF
.,TRBV19,TRBJ2-7,TRBD1,TGTGCCAGTAGAAGGAGCGGGACAGGGTTTTACGAGCAGTACTTC,CASRRSGTGFYEQYF
.,TRBV6-6,TRBJ2-5,.,TGTGCCAGCAGTTACTCAGTTTCATCTAAGACCCAGTACTTC,CASSYSVSSKTQYF
.,TRBV6-1,TRBJ1-1,.,TGTGCCAGCAGTGATTGGGGGAACACTGAAGCTTTCTTT,CASSDWGNTEAFF
.,TRBV9,TRBJ2-1,.,TGTGCCAGCAGCGTATGGCTAGCGTACAATGAGCAGTTCTTC,CASSVWLAYNEQFF
.,TRBV10-3,TRBJ2-3,.,TGTGCCATCAGAGTAACAGATACGCAGTATTTT,CAIRVTDTQYF
.,TRBV27,TRBJ2-3,.,TGTGCCAGCAGTTTATCGTTGGGGGCAGATACGCAGTATTTT,CASSLSLGADTQYF
.,TRBV27,TRBJ2-7,.,TGTGCCAGCAGTCCGTACGGAGTCTACGAGCAGTACTTC,CASSPYGVYEQYF
few,TRBV4-1,TRBJ1-5,.,TGCGCCAGCTCCCCATTGGTGCAGGCGGGCAATCAGCCCCAGCATTTT,CASSPLVQAGNQPQHF
.,TRBV5-1,TRBJ2-5,.,TGCGCCAGCAGCTTCGCATCCGGGGAAGAGACCCAGTACTTC,CASSFASGEETQYF
.,TRBV10-3,TRBJ2-7,.,TGTGCCATCAGTTCCGGACATACCTACGAGCAGTACTTC,CAISSGHTYEQYF
.,TRBV4-2,TRBJ2-1,TRBD2,TGTGCCAGCTCAGGGCTAGCGGACAATGAGCAGTTCTTC,CASSGLADNEQFF
.,TRBV9,TRBJ2-2,.,TGTGCCAGCAGCGTAGGTTCCGGGGAGCTGTTTTTT,CASSVGSGELFF
.,TRBV14,TRBJ2-3,TRBD2,TGTGCCAGCAGCCAACTCGGGCGGGAGGTTGGTACAGATACGCAGTATTTT,CASSQLGREVGTDTQYF
.,TRBV18,TRBJ2-1,TRBD2,TGTGCCAGCTCACCATCGGTTAGCGGGCATTACAATGAGCAGTTCTTC,CASSPSVSGHYNEQFF
once,TRBV5-1,TRBJ2-7,TRBD1,TGCGCCAGCAGCCATCCCGGGACAGGGGACGAGCAGTACTTC,CASSHPGTGDEQYF
.,TRBV5-5,TRBJ2-2,.,TGTGCCAGCACCGGGGCGGCCCCGAACACCGGGGAGCTGTTTTTT,CASTGAAPNTGELFF
.,TRBV4-1,TRBJ1-5,.,TGCGCCAGCAGCCAAGGGGGCGAACAGCCCCAGCATTTT,CASSQGGEQPQHF
.,TRBV13,TRBJ1-4,.,TGTGCCAGCAGCTTAGGCCGGACGGGACAATATGAAAAACTGTTTTTT,CASSLGRTGQYEKLFF
.,TRBV4-1,TRBJ2-3,.,TGCGCCAGCAGCCAAAAGAACACAGATACGCAGTATTTT,CASSQKNTDTQYF
.,TRBV10-2,TRBJ2-1,TRBD2,TGCGCCAGCAGAAGGGGGACTAGCGGGAGAAATGAGCAGTTCTTC,CASRRGTSGRNEQFF
.,TRBV4-1,TRBJ2-5,.,TGCGCCAGCAGCCCAACAAGAGCAGACTTGGGGACCCAGTACTTC,CASSPTRADLGTQYF
.,TRBV5-8,TRBJ2-5,.,TGTGCCAGCAGCCCTCGGAGGGGGGACATAGTTATGCCAGAGACCCAGTACTTC,CASSPRRGDIVMPETQYF